This TCR beta chain was documented in a study of blood T cell repertoires in COVID-19. Study-wide context: Both acute and convalescent COVID-19 samples were obtained from the United States, Italy and Spain.

Germline V gene sequence: CDR1 SGHVS, CDR2 FQNEAQ. The CDR3 runs to 15 residues. Trimming took 5 bases from V and 1 from J, leaving 15 bases between them. Using immunoSEQ multiplex PCR, the repertoire was profiled, and TCRdb retains in-frame clones only, with some absent. The sample has about 160,000 clones; 70% to 90% are singletons. What was sequenced was peripheral blood. The TCR originated in a woman in her 70s with acute or convalescent COVID-19. The V and J genes are TRBV7-8 and TRBJ2-7; possibly TRBD2 for D (6 bases). For the CDR3, the DNA is TGTGCCAGCAGCCTAGGAGGGTACTTATCCTACGAGCAGTACTTC. This translates into CASSLGGYLSYEQYF.